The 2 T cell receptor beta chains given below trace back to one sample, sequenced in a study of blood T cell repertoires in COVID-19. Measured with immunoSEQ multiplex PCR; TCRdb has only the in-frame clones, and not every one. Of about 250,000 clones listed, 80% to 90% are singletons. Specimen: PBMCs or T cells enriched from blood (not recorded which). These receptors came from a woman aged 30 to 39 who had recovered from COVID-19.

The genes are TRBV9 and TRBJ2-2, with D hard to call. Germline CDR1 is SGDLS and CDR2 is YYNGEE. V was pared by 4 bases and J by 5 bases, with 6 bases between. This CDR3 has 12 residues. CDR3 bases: TGTGCCAGCAGCCTACGAACCGGGGAGCTGTTTTTT. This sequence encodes CASSLRTGELFF. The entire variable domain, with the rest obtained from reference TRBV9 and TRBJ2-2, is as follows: DSGVTQTPKHLITATGQRVTLRCSPRSGDLSVYWYQQSLDQGLQFLIQYYNGEERAKGNILERFSAQQFPDLHSELNLSSLELGDSALYFCASSLRTGELFFGEGSRLTVL.

CDR3 bases: TGTGCCAGCCGTCAGGGAGGGGCGGAGAACACTGAAGCTTTCTTT. Amino acid sequence: CASRQGGAENTEAFF. The genes are TRBV3-1 (or the pseudogene TRBV3-2) and TRBJ1-1, with D perhaps matching TRBD1 (5 bases). CDR1 and CDR2 (germline): LGHDT, YNNKEL (reference sequence). The CDR3 is made up of 15 amino acids. V gave up 8 bases and J gave up 1 base, with 17 bases separating them.